This T cell receptor (beta chain) was identified in a study of post-analysis software for immune sequencing data. About the research overall: The courses of disease that were included comprised relapsing-remitting, secondary progressive and progressive-relapsing multiple sclerosis. Whole-study findings and limits: Four or five TRBV segments, TRBV5-6, TRBV5-1 and TRBV20-1 among them, were found more frequent in patients than controls. Versus controls, multiple sclerosis patients showed significantly lower diversity (normalized Chao1).

Concerning this clonotype: The antigen is undetermined.

V was pared by 3 bases and J by 2 bases, with 14 bases between. Germline V gene data show CDR1 as DFQATT and CDR2 as SNEGSKA (reference sequence). The CDR3 is 16 residues long. Tagging with unique molecular identifiers was a feature of the TCR beta cDNA libraries. T cells numbering 1 to 10 million yielded cDNA molecules that totaled about 500,000. One entry per CDR3 protein results from TCRdb running MiXCR on the PCR reads. This sample carries a few hundred thousand distinct CDR3 sequences, about a third of them seen once, and the ten largest clones take less than 6%. This TCR was recovered from a girl aged 2-17 years with multiple sclerosis. This sequence joins TRBV20-1 and TRBJ2-6; a weak D match, TRBD1 (6 bases). Sequences were obtained from blood. Here the CDR3 reads CSARQGWGAGANVLTF. The CDR3 nucleotides read TGCAGTGCTAGGCAGGGGTGGGGAGCTGGGGCCAACGTCCTGACTTTC.